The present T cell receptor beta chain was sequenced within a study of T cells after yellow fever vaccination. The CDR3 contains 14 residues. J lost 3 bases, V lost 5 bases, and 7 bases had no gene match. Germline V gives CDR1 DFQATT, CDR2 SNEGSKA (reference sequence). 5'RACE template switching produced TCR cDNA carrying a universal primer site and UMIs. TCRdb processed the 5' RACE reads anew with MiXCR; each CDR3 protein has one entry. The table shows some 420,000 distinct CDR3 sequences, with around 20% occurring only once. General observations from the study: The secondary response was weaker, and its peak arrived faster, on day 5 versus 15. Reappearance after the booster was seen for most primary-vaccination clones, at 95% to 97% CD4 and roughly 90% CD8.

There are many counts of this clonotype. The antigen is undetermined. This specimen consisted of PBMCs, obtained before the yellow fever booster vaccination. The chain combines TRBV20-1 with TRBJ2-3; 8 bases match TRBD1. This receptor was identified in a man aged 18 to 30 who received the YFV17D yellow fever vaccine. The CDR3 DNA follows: TGCAGTGCTCGCACAGGGGGGAATACAGATACGCAGTATTTT. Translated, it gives CSARTGGNTDTQYF.